This T cell receptor (beta chain) was recorded in a study of radiation and T cells in renal cell carcinoma. Time point of the sample: blood 4 weeks post-SBRT, at nephrectomy. Regarding treatment: 15 Gy SBRT to primary tumor, nephrectomy 4 weeks later. After SBRT, blood was collected at 2 and 4 weeks, plus baseline. Assay used: immunoSEQ multiplex PCR; TCRdb lists only in-frame clones, some missing. The sample includes about 83,000 clones, roughly 83% of them seen just once. Sequenced material: blood, taken from a patient whose treatment included radiotherapy and nephrectomy. This clonotype was sampled from a woman in her sixties with renal cell carcinoma.

In DNA, the CDR3 is TGTGCCAGCTCACCCCGGGACAGATGGACCCAGTACTTC. Encoded protein: CASSPRDRWTQYF. The chain couples TRBV18 to TRBJ2-5, with 7 positions matching TRBD1. From germline, CDR1 is KGHSH and CDR2 LQKENI. The V segment lost 3 bases and the J segment 7 bases; nucleotides outside the gene matches: 5. The CDR3 spans 13 residues.